The 28 T cell receptor beta chains in this list originate from one sample, sequenced in a study of shared clonotypes between healthy human individuals. Method: immunoSEQ multiplex PCR; TCRdb's copy keeps in-frame clones and lacks some. Among 1.5 million to 2.5 million clones listed, approximately 94% were seen once. Terminally differentiated effector memory CD45RA+ cells were excluded from the naive CD8 cells, which were CD45RO-negative and positively selected for CCR7. The sample consisted of naive CD8+ T cells sorted from blood. The receptors here all came from a man aged 18 to 30 in good health.

The chain uses TRBV27 and TRBJ2-7; 10 nucleotides line up with TRBD1. From germline, CDR1 is MNHEY and CDR2 SMNVEV (reference sequence). The CDR3 length is 15 residues. The ends lost 6 bases at V and 2 bases at J; junction bases unmatched: 7. DNA of the CDR3: TGTGCCAGCAGCCAGGTGGGACAGGGGACCTACGAGCAGTACTTC. Its protein product is CASSQVGQGTYEQYF.

The chain recombines TRBV10-2 with TRBJ2-1, with 12 bases that match TRBD2. The germline gives CDR1 WSHSY, CDR2 SAAADI. This CDR3 is built from 15 residues. Trimming at V came to 7 bases and at J to 4 bases, leaving 5 bases not matched to a gene. CDR3 loop: CASNAGLAGYNEQFF. CDR3 nucleotide sequence: TGCGCCAGCAACGCCGGACTAGCGGGATACAATGAGCAGTTCTTC.

The chain is built from TRBV4-3 and TRBJ2-4, with 8 bases that match TRBD2. V shed 1 base and J 9 bases; nucleotides not matched to a gene: 5. Germline V gene data show CDR1 as LGHNA and CDR2 as YSLEER. This CDR3 comprises 14 residues. For the CDR3, the DNA is TGCGCCAGCAGCCAAGTCCGGGGGGGTGGCATTCAGTACTTC. Residues: CASSQVRGGGIQYF.

The chain uses TRBV5-5 and TRBJ2-1; D unresolved. CDR1 SGHKS and CDR2 YYEKEE come from the germline V gene (reference sequence). V lost 0 bases and J lost 1, with 11 bases in between. This CDR3 is built from 16 residues. The CDR3 DNA sequence: TGTGCCAGCAGCTTGGGGGCGGAGATTTCCTACAATGAGCAGTTCTTC. This encodes CASSLGAEISYNEQFF.

J is TRBJ2-7 and V is TRBV27; D is possibly TRBD2 (6 bases). Trimming took 5 bases from V and 9 from J, leaving 20 bases between them. CDR3 length: 14 residues. The V gene's germline CDR1 is MNHEY and CDR2 SMNVEV (reference sequence). The DNA of the CDR3 is TGTGCCAGCAGTCCCGGACAAGGGGAGGTTAGGCAGTACTTC. Amino acids: CASSPGQGEVRQYF.

This clone came up a few times. The gene calls are TRBV7-9 and TRBJ2-7; D is undetermined. In germline, CDR1 is SEHNR, CDR2 FQNEAQ (reference sequence). The CDR3 length is 12 residues. Trimming removed 4 bases at V and 5 bases at J, with 9 bases between. The CDR3 DNA sequence: TGTGCCAGCAGCTCCAGTCCCCACGAGCAGTACTTC. It encodes CASSSSPHEQYF.

The genes are TRBV9 and TRBJ2-7; D is possibly TRBD2 (6 bases). The CDR3 length is 13 residues. V lost 3 bases and J lost 2, with 9 bases in between. Germline V gene sequence: CDR1 SGDLS, CDR2 YYNGEE. The CDR3 nucleotides are TGTGCCAGCAGCGACGGGGGAACCTACGAGCAGTACTTC. Encoded protein: CASSDGGTYEQYF.

The V and J genes are TRBV2 and TRBJ2-7, with D hard to call. The CDR3 is 15 residues long. Germline CDR1 and CDR2: SNHLY and FYNNEI. The V end was cut by 5 bases, the J end by 2 bases, with 16 bases between. CDR3 DNA: TGTGCCAGCAGTCCAACCCGGCGGATGACCTACGAGCAGTACTTC. This codes for CASSPTRRMTYEQYF.

With regard to this clone: Other nucleotide sequences from this sample produce the same CDR3. The rearrangement links TRBV13 to TRBJ2-5; D perhaps matches TRBD1 (6 bases). Trimming removed 0 bases from V and 1 base from J, with 6 bases in between. The CDR3 extends over 14 amino acids. The germline V gene encodes CDR1 PRHDT and CDR2 FYEKMQ (reference sequence). The CDR3, as DNA: TGTGCCAGCAGCTTAGGACAGGGCCAAGAGACCCAGTACTTC. It yields the protein CASSLGQGQETQYF. Variable domain in full (rest from reference TRBV13 and TRBJ2-5): AAGVIQSPRHLIKEKRETATLKCYPIPRHDTVYWYQQGPGQDPQFLISFYEKMQSDKGSIPDRFSAQQFSDYHSELNMSSLELGDSALYFCASSLGQGQETQYFGPGTRLLVL.

The genes are TRBV7-9 and TRBJ2-3; 7 nucleotides match TRBD2. J was trimmed by 2 bases and V by 5 bases; bases with no gene match: 13. In germline, CDR1 is SEHNR, CDR2 FQNEAQ (reference sequence). The CDR3 runs to 17 residues. CDR3 protein: CASSPVRLAVHTDTQYF. The DNA for the CDR3 is TGTGCCAGCAGCCCCGTTCGCCTAGCGGTACACACAGATACGCAGTATTTT. The whole variable domain, remainder taken from reference TRBV7-9 and TRBJ2-3, is DTGVSQNPRHKITKRGQNVTFRCDPISEHNRLYWYRQTLGQGPEFLTYFQNEAQLEKSRLLSDRFSAERPKGSFSTLEIQRTEQGDSAMYLCASSPVRLAVHTDTQYFGPGTRLTVL.

This clone was seen more than once but under ten times. The chain combines TRBV19 with TRBJ1-1; the D gene is possibly TRBD1 (6 bases). There are 11 residues in the CDR3. Germline values: CDR1 LNHDA, CDR2 SQIVND (reference sequence). Between the trimmed V and J ends, which lost 8 bases and 8 bases, there was a span of 12 bases. DNA of the CDR3: TGTGCCAGTCGGGACACCCAGGAAGCTTTCTTT. It yields the protein CASRDTQEAFF.

The chain joins TRBV5-1 to TRBJ1-1, with TRBD1 matching over 9 bases. CDR1 and CDR2 from the germline V gene are SGHRS and YFSETQ. V was pared by 0 bases and J by 1 base, with 7 bases of the junction left unmatched. The CDR3 is 17 amino acids. CDR3 sequence: CASSLEARDRENTEAFF. CDR3 sequence (DNA): TGCGCCAGCAGCTTGGAGGCCCGGGACAGGGAGAACACTGAAGCTTTCTTT.

This chain links TRBV29-1 with TRBJ2-7; D assignment may be TRBD1 or TRBD2 (5 bases each). Germline V gene sequence: CDR1 SQVTM, CDR2 ANQGSEA. With 6 bases removed from V and 4 bases from J, the gap between germline ends came to 16 bases. The CDR3 is 13 residues long. CDR3 DNA: TGCAGCGTCCTCTCGGGACGCAGTTACGAGCAGTACTTC. Protein: CSVLSGRSYEQYF.

The rearrangement uses TRBV10-3 and TRBJ1-2, with a weak D call TRBD1 (6 bases). Germline V gives CDR1 ENHRY, CDR2 SYGVKD. The CDR3 has 14 residues. V dropped 5 bases and J dropped 1 base, with 11 bases sitting between them. CDR3 in amino acids: CAISPQGNNYGYTF. The CDR3 nucleotides read TGTGCCATCAGTCCACAGGGAAATAACTATGGCTACACCTTC.

The chain has TRBV25-1 and TRBJ2-5, with D perhaps matching TRBD2 (6 bases). The CDR3 has 15 amino acids. V lost 2 bases to trimming and J lost 5 bases, with 15 bases between them. Germline CDR1 MGHDK, CDR2 SYGVNS. The CDR3 DNA sequence: TGTGCCAGCAGTGAAAGGGACTCCTCCCGGGAGACCCAGTACTTC. Translated, it gives CASSERDSSRETQYF.

The rearrangement joins TRBV27 to TRBJ2-7; perhaps D is TRBD1 or TRBD2 (5 bases each). CDR1 is MNHEY, CDR2 SMNVEV, per germline (reference sequence). CDR3 length: 14 residues. Deletions cut 8 bases from V and 2 bases from J, with 16 bases between. The CDR3 region is CASQARGAPYEQYF. CDR3 sequence (DNA): TGTGCCAGCCAAGCCAGAGGGGCTCCCTACGAGCAGTACTTC.

J is TRBJ1-4 and V is TRBV7-6; unclear D gene. This CDR3 region has 14 residues. Trimming took off 5 bases at V and 4 bases at J, with 11 bases between the two ends. Germline lookup yields CDR1 SGHVS and CDR2 FNYEAQ. CDR3 nucleotide sequence: TGTGCCAGCAGCCTTGTGGAGAGTAATGAAAAACTGTTTTTT. Its translation is CASSLVESNEKLFF.

This clone was counted once. The V gene is TRBV6-6, the J gene TRBJ2-7, with 8 bases fitting TRBD1. Trimming took 6 bases from V and 6 from J; bases not matched to a gene: 13. CDR1 MNHNY and CDR2 SVGAGI come from the germline V gene (reference sequence). This CDR3 is 15 amino acids long. The CDR3 protein is CASSWDRHSTSEQYF. In DNA form, the CDR3 reads TGTGCCAGCAGCTGGGACAGGCATTCTACTAGCGAGCAGTACTTC.

The rearrangement uses TRBV9 and TRBJ2-5; 8 bases align to TRBD2. V was pared by 1 base and J by 0 bases, with 2 bases of the junction left unmatched. Germline CDR1 is SGDLS and CDR2 is YYNGEE. This CDR3 comprises 15 residues. DNA for the CDR3: TGTGCCAGCAGCGTATCTAGCGGGTACCAAGAGACCCAGTACTTC. It is translated as CASSVSSGYQETQYF.

This chain uses TRBV27 with TRBJ2-5, with D maybe TRBD1 (6 bases). Trimming stripped 8 bases from V and 2 bases from J, with 15 bases between. The CDR3 covers 14 residues. Germline CDR1 is MNHEY and CDR2 is SMNVEV (reference sequence). In DNA form, the CDR3 reads TGTGCCAGCTCCCCACGGCAGGGGCAAGAGACCCAGTACTTC. As protein: CASSPRQGQETQYF.

The J gene is TRBJ2-1, the V gene TRBV13; TRBD2 might be the D (6 bases). The germline CDR1 and CDR2 sequences are PRHDT and FYEKMQ (reference sequence). This CDR3 has 16 residues. V was shortened by 5 bases and J by 2 bases, with 16 bases between the two germline ends. The CDR3 here is CASSPAGGEAYNEQFF. The CDR3 nucleotides are TGTGCCAGCAGCCCCGCCGGCGGGGAGGCCTACAATGAGCAGTTCTTC.

The chain employs TRBV7-6 and TRBJ1-4, with D possibly TRBD1 on 5 matching bases. This CDR3 is 17 amino acids long. Germline V lookup: CDR1 SGHVS, CDR2 FNYEAQ. V lost 4 bases, J lost 0 bases, and 15 bases lay in between. The CDR3 DNA follows: TGTGCCAGCAGCTGGGGGGGGACCTCGTCAACTAATGAAAAACTGTTTTTT. As protein: CASSWGGTSSTNEKLFF.

The chain employs TRBV7-8 and TRBJ2-5; 8 bases map to TRBD2. The CDR3 is 14 residues long. V lost 10 bases to trimming and J lost 5 bases; unmatched junction nucleotides: 12. CDR1 and CDR2 from the germline V gene are SGHVS and FQNEAQ. Here the CDR3 DNA reads TGTGCCACCAAGAGAGCGGGAGTGGCGGAGACCCAGTACTTC. This codes for CATKRAGVAETQYF. Combining the CDR3 with reference TRBV7-8 and TRBJ2-5 gives the whole variable domain GAGVSQSPRYKVAKRGQDVALRCDPISGHVSLFWYQQALGQGPEFLTYFQNEAQLDKSGLPSDRFFAERPEGSVSTLKIQRTQQEDSAVYLCATKRAGVAETQYFGPGTRLLVL.

The chain has TRBV28 and TRBJ1-1; the match to TRBD1 covers 7 bases. The trim removed 11 bases at V and 1 base at J, leaving 13 bases unmatched. CDR1 is MDHEN, CDR2 SYDVKM, per germline. The length of the CDR3 is 15 residues. CDR3 sequence: CAGKGQGEGNTEAFF. The CDR3 nucleotides are TGTGCCGGAAAGGGGCAGGGGGAAGGGAACACTGAAGCTTTCTTT.

The chain combines TRBV6-1 with TRBJ2-7; D gene uncertain. Trimming took 3 bases from V and 1 from J, leaving 13 bases between them. From germline, CDR1 is MNHNS and CDR2 SASEGT. This CDR3 contains 15 residues. The CDR3 bases are TGTGCCAGCAGTGAGTTTTCTGGGGTTTCCTACGAGCAGTACTTC. It yields the protein CASSEFSGVSYEQYF.

V is TRBV14 and J is TRBJ2-2; no clear D. Deletions cut 0 bases from V and 4 bases from J, with 12 bases between. The CDR3 consists of 16 residues. The germline gives CDR1 SGHDN, CDR2 FVKESK. The CDR3 region has the DNA TGTGCCAGCAGCCAAGAATCTAGGGTAACCACCGGGGAGCTGTTTTTT. It specifies CASSQESRVTTGELFF.

The chain is built from TRBV7-6 and TRBJ1-1; D is perhaps TRBD1 (5 bases). In germline, CDR1 is SGHVS, CDR2 FNYEAQ. The CDR3 runs 13 residues. V lost 2 bases, J lost 6 bases, and 10 bases lay in between. The CDR3 DNA reads TGTGCCAGCAGCTTACAGGGAGTGGCTGAAGCTTTCTTT. Translating gives CASSLQGVAEAFF.

The rearrangement links TRBV5-6 to TRBJ1-2, with D unresolved. Germline CDR1 is SGHDT and CDR2 is YYEEEE. CDR3 length: 13 amino acids. Trimming left V 0 bases short and J 8 bases short, with 11 bases between. The CDR3 sequence: CASSLDITDGYTF. CDR3 DNA sequence: TGTGCCAGCAGCTTGGACATAACGGACGGCTACACCTTC.